A selection of T cell receptor beta chains follows, all from one sample in a study of beta chain features in type 1 diabetes. The protocol was immunoSEQ multiplex PCR, while the TCRdb copy is restricted to in-frame clones and leaves out a portion. The sample contains under 300,000 clones, 27% of which appear only once. Sequencing was carried out using central memory CD4+ T cells from blood. All receptors come from a man between 25 and 39 years old in good health. Each CDR3 is given with its conserved first and last residue. The order of the fields is D gene, V gene, J gene, clone size, CDR3 DNA, CDR3 protein. D genes are given only for firm matches. The size entry is marked missing in some rows and otherwise reads once, few, many or a size class.

D: NA; V: TRBV27; J: TRBJ2-5; size: NA; DNA: TGTGCCAGCAGTTGGGTGGGGACCCAGTACTTC; CDR3: CASSWVGTQYF
D: NA; V: TRBV4-1; J: TRBJ2-5; size: few; DNA: TGCGCCAGCAGCCAAGGCAGCCCGAACCAAGAGACCCAGTACTTC; CDR3: CASSQGSPNQETQYF
D: TRBD2; V: TRBV7-2; J: TRBJ2-7; size: NA; DNA: TGTGCCAGCAGCTTTACTAGCGGCTACGAGCAGTACTTC; CDR3: CASSFTSGYEQYF
D: NA; V: TRBV29-1; J: TRBJ2-1; size: NA; DNA: TGCAGCGTTCTTAACAGGGCAACGTACAATGAGCAGTTCTTC; CDR3: CSVLNRATYNEQFF
D: NA; V: TRBV29-1; J: TRBJ1-1; size: NA; DNA: TGCAGCGTTGAAGTACAGGGGAACACTGAAGCTTTCTTT; CDR3: CSVEVQGNTEAFF
D: NA; V: TRBV7-9; J: TRBJ2-2; size: few; DNA: TGTGCCAGCAGCACGGACAGAAACACCGGGGAGCTGTTTTTT; CDR3: CASSTDRNTGELFF
D: NA; V: TRBV5-1; J: TRBJ2-3; size: NA; DNA: TGCGCCAGCAGCTTGGACCCAGGGTCCGGAGATACGCAGTATTTT; CDR3: CASSLDPGSGDTQYF
D: TRBD2; V: TRBV29-1; J: TRBJ2-3; size: NA; DNA: TGCAGCGCCGGTCGGGGACTAGCGGACACAGATACGCAGTATTTT; CDR3: CSAGRGLADTDTQYF
D: NA; V: TRBV5-1; J: TRBJ2-3; size: NA; DNA: TGCGCCAGCGGGATTACTAGCACAGATACGCAGTATTTT; CDR3: CASGITSTDTQYF
D: NA; V: TRBV5-1; J: TRBJ2-1; size: NA; DNA: TGCGCCAGCAGCTTGGCGTCAGGGGTAAGCAATGAGCAGTTCTTC; CDR3: CASSLASGVSNEQFF
D: NA; V: TRBV5-1; J: TRBJ1-2; size: few; DNA: TGCGCCAGCAGCGCGGTGGGGAATGGCTACACCTTC; CDR3: CASSAVGNGYTF
D: NA; V: TRBV7-9; J: TRBJ2-2; size: few; DNA: TGTGCCAGCAGCTCCATAACCCCGGACACCGGGGAGCTGTTTTTT; CDR3: CASSSITPDTGELFF
D: TRBD1; V: TRBV5-1; J: TRBJ2-1; size: many; DNA: TGCGCCAGCAGCTTGGCCGTGTCAGGGGGCGATGAGCAGTTCTTC; CDR3: CASSLAVSGGDEQFF
D: TRBD1; V: TRBV30; J: TRBJ2-7; size: NA; DNA: TGTGCCTGGAGCGGGACAGGGTTTCGTAGCGATAGCTACGAGCAGTACTTC; CDR3: CAWSGTGFRSDSYEQYF
D: NA; V: TRBV2; J: TRBJ2-5; size: NA; DNA: TGTGCCAGCAGTGAATTGGGAGGACCACAAGAGACCCAGTACTTC; CDR3: CASSELGGPQETQYF
D: NA; V: TRBV5-4; J: TRBJ1-4; size: NA; DNA: TGTGCCAGCAGTCGTGAACCAGCAACTAATGAAAAACTGTTTTTT; CDR3: CASSREPATNEKLFF
D: NA; V: TRBV28; J: TRBJ2-7; size: NA; DNA: TGTGCCAGCAGTTTACAAGATTACGAGCAGTACTTC; CDR3: CASSLQDYEQYF
D: NA; V: TRBV5-4; J: TRBJ2-3; size: NA; DNA: TGTGCCAGCAGCCCGGGGACTGAAGATACGCAGTATTTT; CDR3: CASSPGTEDTQYF
D: TRBD1; V: TRBV28; J: TRBJ2-3; size: few; DNA: TGTGCCAGCAGACGACAGGGTGTCGGTACGCAGTATTTT; CDR3: CASRRQGVGTQYF
D: NA; V: TRBV6-5; J: TRBJ1-5; size: few; DNA: TGTGCCAGCAGTACAGGACGGGACAATCAGCCCCAGCATTTT; CDR3: CASSTGRDNQPQHF
D: NA; V: TRBV6-6; J: TRBJ1-3; size: few; DNA: TGTGCCAGCAGTTACACGAGCTCTGGAAACACCATATATTTT; CDR3: CASSYTSSGNTIYF
D: NA; V: TRBV7-8; J: TRBJ1-1; size: few; DNA: TGTGCCAGCAGCTTCCAGATAAACACTGAAGCTTTCTTT; CDR3: CASSFQINTEAFF
D: NA; V: TRBV19; J: TRBJ2-7; size: NA; DNA: TGTGCCAGTACCCCTCCGGGACGATCCTACGAGCAGTACTTC; CDR3: CASTPPGRSYEQYF
D: TRBD1; V: TRBV29-1; J: TRBJ2-1; size: NA; DNA: TGCAGCGGCGGAGGACAGGGGTACAATGAGCAGTTCTTC; CDR3: CSGGGQGYNEQFF
D: TRBD2; V: TRBV7-2; J: TRBJ2-7; size: NA; DNA: TGTGCCAGCAGCTTCTCGAGCGGGGGCTCCGAGCAGTACTTC; CDR3: CASSFSSGGSEQYF
D: NA; V: TRBV15; J: TRBJ1-6; size: NA; DNA: TGTGCCACCAGGACCGGGACACTCCTAGACCCCCTCCACTTT; CDR3: CATRTGTLLDPLHF
D: TRBD1; V: TRBV30; J: TRBJ2-2; size: NA; DNA: TGTGCCTGGAGAGGAAGGACAGGGGTTCCCGGGGAGCTGTTTTTT; CDR3: CAWRGRTGVPGELFF
D: NA; V: TRBV29-1; J: TRBJ2-3; size: few; DNA: TGCAGCGTAAGCGGGAGCACAGATACGCAGTATTTT; CDR3: CSVSGSTDTQYF
D: TRBD2; V: TRBV9; J: TRBJ2-3; size: many; DNA: TGTGCCAGCAGCGGAACTAGCGGCCGAGATACGCAGTATTTT; CDR3: CASSGTSGRDTQYF
D: TRBD2; V: TRBV2; J: TRBJ2-1; size: NA; DNA: TGTGCCAGCAGTGAGTGGACTAGAGCCGATGAGCAGTTCTTC; CDR3: CASSEWTRADEQFF
D: NA; V: TRBV25-1; J: TRBJ2-5; size: NA; DNA: TGTGCCAGCAGTGAGCGGGACGGCCAAGAGACCCAGTACTTC; CDR3: CASSERDGQETQYF
D: NA; V: TRBV4-1; J: TRBJ1-6; size: NA; DNA: TGCGCCAGCAGCCAACCCGGGACCCCCAATTCACCCCTCCACTTT; CDR3: CASSQPGTPNSPLHF
D: NA; V: TRBV7-7; J: TRBJ2-7; size: few; DNA: TGTGCCAGCAGCCAAGACAGGAGCTCCTACGAGCAGTACTTC; CDR3: CASSQDRSSYEQYF
D: NA; V: TRBV11-3; J: TRBJ2-2; size: NA; DNA: TGTGCCAGCAGCTTAGACGTGGGGGAGCTGTTTTTT; CDR3: CASSLDVGELFF
D: NA; V: TRBV14; J: TRBJ2-6; size: few; DNA: TGTGCCAGCAGCCAAGAGATGGGGTTTGGGGCCAACGTCCTGACTTTC; CDR3: CASSQEMGFGANVLTF
D: NA; V: TRBV18; J: TRBJ2-2; size: few; DNA: TGTGCCAGCTCACCAGAGGGGACCGGCGGGGAGCTGTTTTTT; CDR3: CASSPEGTGGELFF
D: TRBD1; V: TRBV4-1; J: TRBJ1-5; size: many; DNA: TGCGCCAGCAGCCCAGGGGGCGCGGTCAATCAGCCCCAGCATTTT; CDR3: CASSPGGAVNQPQHF
D: NA; V: TRBV6-5; J: TRBJ1-5; size: NA; DNA: TGTGCCAGCGGGGTGGGCAATCAGCCCCAGCATTTT; CDR3: CASGVGNQPQHF
D: NA; V: TRBV25-1; J: TRBJ2-3; size: NA; DNA: TGTGCCAGCAGTCCAGGGGAGGGAACAGATACGCAGTATTTT; CDR3: CASSPGEGTDTQYF
D: TRBD2; V: TRBV7-2; J: TRBJ2-1; size: NA; DNA: TGTGCCAGCAGCTTCGTGGGGACTAGCGGAAACAATGAGCAGTTCTTC; CDR3: CASSFVGTSGNNEQFF
D: NA; V: TRBV7-2; J: TRBJ1-6; size: NA; DNA: TGTGCCAGCAGATCCGGGACAATCAGCTCCTATAATTCACCCCTCCACTTT; CDR3: CASRSGTISSYNSPLHF
D: TRBD1; V: TRBV7-9; J: TRBJ2-7; size: NA; DNA: TGTGCCAGCAGCCCACGGGTGGGACAGGGGTCCTACGAGCAGTACTTC; CDR3: CASSPRVGQGSYEQYF